This T cell receptor (beta chain) appears in the sequencing data of a study of cytomegalovirus exposure and HLA in healthy donors. CDR3 length equals 14 residues. CDR1 is MNHEY, CDR2 SMNVEV, per germline (reference sequence). Trimming cost V 6 bases and J 2 bases, with 13 bases left between them. On this clone itself: Its antigen is unidentified. The sample carries other DNA sequences with the same CDR3.

The PCR made use of 60 Vbeta and 13 Jbeta primers. The method was immunoSEQ multiplex PCR; TCRdb's version includes in-frame clones alone and lacks a portion of them. This table holds almost 200,000 clones, roughly three quarters found once. Study-level results: The availability of immune exposure information extended only to CMV serostatus. Sequences of the TCR beta chain were said to predict the HLA-A and HLA-B alleles of most subjects accurately. Clonal expansion, a later analysis showed, was greater in HLA-associated TCR beta chains than in equally common others.

Source material: PBMCs. The origin of this receptor is a male donor in good health and CMV-seropositive. The rearrangement uses TRBV27 and TRBJ2-5, with D perhaps matching TRBD1 (5 bases). In nucleotides, the CDR3 is TGTGCCAGCAGCTTTGCAGGGTTACAAGAGACCCAGTACTTC. This translates into CASSFAGLQETQYF.